The rows below give T cell receptor beta chains drawn from one sample of a study of shared clonotypes between healthy human individuals. Profiling relied on immunoSEQ multiplex PCR, and the TCRdb table lists in-frame clones only, not all of them. The data hold 2 million to 2.5 million clones, with 85% to 95% observed a single time. The sample was naive CD4+ T cells from PBMCs. These receptors were taken from a man aged 18 to 30 in good health. Some clones in this sample may be carry-over from other donors' samples. The CDR3 runs from the conserved cysteine through the conserved F or W. A D gene is named only where the DNA matches it firmly. Size is stated for part of the rows, as once, few or many counts, or as a class when the clone is expanded.

TRBJ1-4	-	TRBV5-1	15	-	CASSGMGATNEKLFF	TGCGCCAGCAGCGGGATGGGGGCAACTAATGAAAAACTGTTTTTT
TRBJ2-3	TRBD2	TRBV29-1	14	-	CSVDTSGFTDTQYF	TGCAGCGTCGACACTAGCGGATTCACAGATACGCAGTATTTT
TRBJ2-3	TRBD1	TRBV28	13	-	CAAQGAGTDTQYF	TGTGCCGCACAGGGGGCCGGGACAGATACGCAGTATTTT
TRBJ1-2	-	TRBV7-2	13	-	CASSSTFIYGYTF	TGTGCCAGCAGCTCGACCTTCATCTATGGCTACACCTTC
TRBJ2-7	-	TRBV5-4	16	-	CASSMDGGGSSYEQYF	TGTGCCAGCAGCATGGATGGGGGTGGGAGCTCCTACGAGCAGTACTTC
TRBJ2-5	-	TRBV5-6	14	-	CASSPDRYQETQYF	TGTGCCAGCAGTCCTGACAGGTACCAAGAGACCCAGTACTTC
TRBJ1-1	-	TRBV6-1	16	-	CASSEGMKGRNIEAFF	TGTGCCAGCAGTGAAGGAATGAAGGGTAGGAACATTGAAGCTTTCTTT
TRBJ2-7	TRBD1	TRBV11-2	15	once	CASSWLRDSSYEQYF	TGTGCCAGCAGCTGGCTCCGGGACAGCTCCTACGAGCAGTACTTC
TRBJ2-4	-	TRBV30	14	few	CAWSEPTQTNIQYF	TGTGCCTGGAGCGAACCAACACAAACTAACATTCAGTACTTC
TRBJ2-2	TRBD1	TRBV7-2	16	once	CASSLTGQLNTGELFF	TGTGCCAGCAGCTTAACGGGACAGCTCAACACCGGGGAGCTGTTTTTT
TRBJ2-3	TRBD2	TRBV7-2	16	once	CASSLGTSGSGRTQYF	TGTGCCAGCAGCCTAGGGACTAGCGGGAGTGGTCGTACGCAGTATTTT
TRBJ2-7	-	TRBV15	15	-	CATSRAGGQRDEQYF	TGTGCCACCAGCAGAGCAGGCGGCCAAAGGGACGAGCAGTACTTC
TRBJ1-4	TRBD1	TRBV6-6	15	once	CASSQGQGGSEKLFF	TGTGCCAGCAGTCAAGGACAGGGAGGGAGTGAAAAACTGTTTTTT
TRBJ2-5	-	TRBV5-1	13	-	CASSSTSRETQYF	TGCGCCAGCAGCTCTACTAGTCGCGAGACCCAGTACTTC
TRBJ2-5	TRBD2	TRBV7-9	16	-	CASSSPGTSGKETQYF	TGTGCCAGCAGCTCCCCCGGGACTAGCGGCAAAGAGACCCAGTACTTC
TRBJ1-2	TRBD1	TRBV4-3	14	-	CASSHGTGNYGYTF	TGCGCCAGCAGCCACGGGACAGGGAACTATGGCTACACCTTC
TRBJ1-2	-	TRBV20-1	11	-	CSALGDYGYTF	TGCAGTGCCTTAGGGGACTATGGCTACACCTTC
TRBJ2-6	-	TRBV2	15	once	CASSDRASGANVLTF	TGTGCCAGCAGTGACCGGGCGTCTGGGGCCAACGTCCTGACTTTC
TRBJ1-2	-	TRBV6-1	12	-	CASSERNYGYTF	TGTGCCAGCAGTGAAAGGAACTATGGCTACACCTTC
TRBJ2-1	-	TRBV5-1	15	-	CASKRGAEFSNEQFF	TGCGCCAGCAAGAGAGGGGCCGAGTTTTCCAATGAGCAGTTCTTC
TRBJ1-5	-	TRBV19	14	-	CASRRTSSNQPQHF	TGTGCCAGTAGACGGACAAGTAGCAATCAGCCCCAGCATTTT
TRBJ2-1	TRBD2	TRBV5-1	16	-	CASSLAASGARGEQFF	TGCGCCAGCAGCTTGGCCGCTAGCGGGGCGCGGGGTGAGCAGTTCTTC
TRBJ1-2	-	TRBV18	14	-	CASSPGTRNYGYTF	TGTGCCAGCTCACCCGGGACACGGAATTATGGCTACACCTTC
TRBJ2-7	-	TRBV11-2	15	-	CASSLLPAGNYEQYF	TGTGCCAGCAGCTTACTCCCGGCAGGAAATTACGAGCAGTACTTC
TRBJ2-7	TRBD1	TRBV5-1	14	-	CASSPGQGSHEQYF	TGCGCCAGCAGCCCGGGACAGGGGTCTCACGAGCAGTACTTC
TRBJ1-4	-	TRBV6-5	15	-	CASSYRGPRDEKLFF	TGTGCCAGCAGTTACAGAGGACCCCGGGATGAAAAACTGTTTTTT
TRBJ2-7	TRBD2	TRBV7-2	14	-	CASSLTSGNYEQYF	TGTGCCAGCAGCTTGACTAGCGGCAACTACGAGCAGTACTTC
TRBJ2-3	-	TRBV5-4	13	-	CASSYLNTDTQYF	TGTGCCAGCAGCTATCTTAACACAGATACGCAGTATTTT
TRBJ2-1	TRBD2	TRBV10-2	14	-	CASSRLAGEDEQFF	TGCGCCAGCAGCCGACTAGCGGGAGAGGATGAGCAGTTCTTC
TRBJ1-2	-	TRBV25-1	13	-	CASSESIYYGYTF	TGTGCCAGCAGTGAATCCATCTACTATGGCTACACCTTC
TRBJ1-2	-	TRBV5-1	16	-	CASSLTGPTKIYGYTF	TGCGCCAGCAGCCTCACCGGGCCCACGAAAATCTATGGCTACACCTTC
TRBJ1-1	-	TRBV2	11	-	CASSESPEAFF	TGTGCCAGCAGTGAAAGCCCTGAAGCTTTCTTT
TRBJ2-7	-	TRBV5-1	16	-	CASSLVLAGIPYEQYF	TGCGCCAGCAGCTTGGTACTGGCAGGTATCCCCTACGAGCAGTACTTC
TRBJ1-3	-	TRBV28	18	-	CASSSIGRGGWSGNTIYF	TGTGCCAGCAGTTCCATAGGTCGCGGTGGGTGGTCCGGAAACACCATATATTTT
TRBJ2-7	-	TRBV2	12	-	CASIVRGYEQYF	TGTGCCAGCATTGTCAGGGGCTACGAGCAGTACTTC
TRBJ2-5	TRBD2	TRBV9	15	-	CASSVRSGGQETQYF	TGTGCCAGCAGCGTCAGATCGGGGGGACAAGAGACCCAGTACTTC
TRBJ2-3	TRBD2	TRBV28	14	-	CASGLAGVRDTQYF	TGTGCCAGCGGCCTAGCGGGAGTTAGAGATACGCAGTATTTT
TRBJ1-1	-	TRBV9	15	few	CASSAIQTMNTEAFF	TGTGCCAGCAGCGCGATACAGACCATGAACACTGAAGCTTTCTTT
TRBJ2-7	-	TRBV9	14	-	CASSVGRTGDEQYF	TGTGCCAGCAGCGTAGGGCGGACCGGGGACGAGCAGTACTTC
TRBJ2-5	-	TRBV2	11	-	CASNREETQYF	TGTGCCAGCAACAGGGAGGAGACCCAGTACTTC
TRBJ2-3	-	TRBV9	17	-	CASSLGAGQSSTDTQYF	TGTGCCAGCAGCCTCGGGGCAGGCCAATCTAGCACAGATACGCAGTATTTT
TRBJ2-1	TRBD2	TRBV27	15	-	CASSSREGWEYEQFF	TGTGCCAGCAGTTCGCGGGAGGGGTGGGAATATGAGCAGTTCTTC
TRBJ1-1	TRBD1	TRBV2	13	-	CASMTGGRTEAFF	TGTGCCAGCATGACAGGGGGACGCACTGAAGCTTTCTTT
TRBJ1-1	-	TRBV4-2	14	-	CASSQDPKVTEAFF	TGTGCCAGCAGCCAAGATCCGAAGGTCACTGAAGCTTTCTTT
TRBJ2-5	-	TRBV5-1	14	-	CASSLIVGGETQYF	TGCGCCAGCAGCTTGATCGTGGGCGGGGAGACCCAGTACTTC
TRBJ2-1	TRBD2	TRBV19	14	-	CASRTLAGGNEQFF	TGTGCCAGTAGAACACTAGCGGGAGGCAATGAGCAGTTCTTC
TRBJ1-5	-	TRBV2	11	-	CASGGGQPQHF	TGTGCCAGCGGGGGGGGTCAGCCCCAGCATTTT
TRBJ1-1	TRBD1	TRBV11-2	16	-	CASRALQGARNTEAFF	TGTGCCAGCAGAGCATTACAGGGGGCGCGGAACACTGAAGCTTTCTTT
TRBJ1-6	-	TRBV28	15	-	CASSPRDPINSPLHF	TGTGCCAGCAGTCCAAGGGACCCCATAAATTCACCCCTCCACTTT
TRBJ1-2	-	TRBV6-5	14	-	CATRKSGSNYGYTF	TGTGCCACCAGAAAGAGCGGTTCCAACTATGGCTACACCTTC
TRBJ2-7	-	TRBV10-3	12	-	CAISESRPEQYF	TGTGCCATCAGTGAGTCGAGGCCCGAGCAGTACTTC
TRBJ2-1	TRBD2	TRBV5-1	17	once	CASSLVVAGSVYNEQFF	TGCGCCAGCAGCTTGGTGGTAGCGGGTTCAGTCTACAATGAGCAGTTCTTC
TRBJ2-1	TRBD1	TRBV2	15	-	CASRADRGSYNEQFF	TGTGCCAGCAGAGCCGACAGGGGGTCCTACAATGAGCAGTTCTTC